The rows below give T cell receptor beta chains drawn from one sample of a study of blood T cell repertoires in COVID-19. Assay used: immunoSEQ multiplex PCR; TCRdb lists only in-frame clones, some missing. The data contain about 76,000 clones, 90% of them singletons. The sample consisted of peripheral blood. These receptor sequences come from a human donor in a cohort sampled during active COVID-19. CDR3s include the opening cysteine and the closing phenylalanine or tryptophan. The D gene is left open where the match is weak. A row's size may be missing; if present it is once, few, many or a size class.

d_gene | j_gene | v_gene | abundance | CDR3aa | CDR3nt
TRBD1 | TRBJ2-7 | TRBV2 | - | CASGGQDSYEQYF | TGTGCCAGCGGCGGACAGGACTCGTACGAGCAGTACTTC
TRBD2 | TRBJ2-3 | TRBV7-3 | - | CASSLGGLADTDTQYF | TGTGCCAGCAGCTTGGGTGGACTAGCAGACACAGATACGCAGTATTTT
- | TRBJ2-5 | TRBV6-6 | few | CASSYPGNQETQYF | TGTGCCAGCAGTTACCCAGGGAATCAAGAGACCCAGTACTTC
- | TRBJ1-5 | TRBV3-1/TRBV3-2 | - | CASSQEGRAQHF | TGTGCCAGCAGCCAAGAAGGTCGGGCCCAGCATTTT
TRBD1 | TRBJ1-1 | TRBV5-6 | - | CASSLNVAGGANTEAFF | TGTGCCAGCAGCTTGAATGTGGCAGGGGGAGCGAACACTGAAGCTTTCTTT
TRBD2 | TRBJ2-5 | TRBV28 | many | CASSLGEGRTQETQYF | TGTGCCAGCAGTTTAGGGGAGGGAAGGACCCAAGAGACCCAGTACTTC
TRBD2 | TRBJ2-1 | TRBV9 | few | CASSGVDGTSGKSYNEQFF | TGTGCCAGCAGCGGAGTGGACGGGACTAGCGGAAAGTCCTACAATGAGCAGTTCTTC
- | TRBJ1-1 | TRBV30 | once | CAWSVGRVINTEAFF | TGTGCCTGGAGTGTAGGCAGGGTAATAAACACTGAAGCTTTCTTT
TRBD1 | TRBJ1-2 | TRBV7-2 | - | CASSLAGGWEGYTF | TGTGCCAGCAGCTTAGCAGGGGGCTGGGAGGGCTACACCTTC
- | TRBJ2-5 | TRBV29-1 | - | CSVGSGTGIRETQYF | TGCAGCGTCGGTAGCGGGACAGGGATACGGGAGACCCAGTACTTC
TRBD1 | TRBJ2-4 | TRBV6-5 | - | CASSYRGQGRDIQYF | TGTGCCAGCAGTTACCGGGGACAGGGAAGGGACATTCAGTACTTC
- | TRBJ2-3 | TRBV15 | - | CAVRVPSTDTQYF | TGTGCGGTCCGGGTCCCTAGCACAGATACGCAGTATTTT
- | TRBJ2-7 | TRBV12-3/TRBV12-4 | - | CASSPGTGEQYF | TGTGCCAGCAGTCCGGGAACGGGAGAGCAGTACTTC
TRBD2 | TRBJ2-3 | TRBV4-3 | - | CASSQEGGLGDTQYF | TGCGCCAGCAGCCAAGAGGGAGGGCTTGGAGATACGCAGTATTTT
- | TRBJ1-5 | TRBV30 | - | CAWSVGGQPQHF | TGTGCCTGGAGTGTAGGGGGTCAGCCCCAGCATTTT
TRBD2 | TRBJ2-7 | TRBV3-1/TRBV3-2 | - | CASSQASGGPYEQYF | TGTGCCAGCAGCCAGGCTAGCGGGGGACCCTACGAGCAGTACTTC